This note documents a single TCR beta chain sequence. Per the study methods: Amplification of reference gene primers was used by the study to estimate nucleated cell counts. The protocol was immunoSEQ multiplex PCR, while the TCRdb copy is restricted to in-frame clones and leaves out a portion. The V and J calls and clone size come from that table; D and trimming were worked out from the DNA. This sample has some 300,000 clones; around 84% occur once, and the top ten carry about 1.2%. This record comes from a study of blood T cell repertoires in COVID-19. Study background: From T cells, B-cell-depleted T cells, or PBMCs came the material, which was cDNA or gDNA.

V lost 5 bases and J lost 6; bases outside the gene matches: 9. Germline lookup yields CDR1 MNHEY and CDR2 SVGAGI. The CDR3 runs 14 residues. The sequenced sample was peripheral blood. This TCR was sampled from a man between 65 and 85 years old with acute or convalescent COVID-19. This chain connects TRBV6-5 to TRBJ1-1; 7 nucleotides agree with TRBD1. CDR3 loop: CASSHRQGNAEAFF. CDR3 DNA: TGTGCCAGCAGTCACCGACAGGGAAATGCTGAAGCTTTCTTT.